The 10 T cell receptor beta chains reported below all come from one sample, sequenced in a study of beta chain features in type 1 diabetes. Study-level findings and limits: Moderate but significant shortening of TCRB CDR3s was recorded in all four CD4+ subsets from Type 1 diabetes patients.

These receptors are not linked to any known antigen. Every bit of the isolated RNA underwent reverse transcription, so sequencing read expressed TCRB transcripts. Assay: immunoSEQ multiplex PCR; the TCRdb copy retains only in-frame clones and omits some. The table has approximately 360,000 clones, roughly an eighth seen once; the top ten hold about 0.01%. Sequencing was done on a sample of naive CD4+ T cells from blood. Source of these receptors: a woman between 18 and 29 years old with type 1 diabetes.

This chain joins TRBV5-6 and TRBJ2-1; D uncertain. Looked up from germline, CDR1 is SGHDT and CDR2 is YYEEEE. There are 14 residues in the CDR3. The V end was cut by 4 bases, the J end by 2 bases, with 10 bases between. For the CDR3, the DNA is TGTGCCAGCAGCGCTCAGTACCCCTACAATGAGCAGTTCTTC. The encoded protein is CASSAQYPYNEQFF.

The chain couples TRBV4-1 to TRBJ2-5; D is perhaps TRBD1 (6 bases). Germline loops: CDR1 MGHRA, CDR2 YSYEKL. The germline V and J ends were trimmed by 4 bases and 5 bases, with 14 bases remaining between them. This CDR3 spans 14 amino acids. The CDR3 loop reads CASSLRWTEETQYF. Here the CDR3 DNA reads TGCGCCAGCAGCCTACGATGGACAGAGGAGACCCAGTACTTC.

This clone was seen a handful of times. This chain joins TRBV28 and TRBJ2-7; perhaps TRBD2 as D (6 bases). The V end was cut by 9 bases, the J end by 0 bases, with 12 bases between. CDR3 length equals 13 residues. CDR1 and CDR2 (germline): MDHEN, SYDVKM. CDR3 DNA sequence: TGTGCCAGTAACGCGGGATCCTCCTACGAGCAGTACTTC. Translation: CASNAGSSYEQYF.

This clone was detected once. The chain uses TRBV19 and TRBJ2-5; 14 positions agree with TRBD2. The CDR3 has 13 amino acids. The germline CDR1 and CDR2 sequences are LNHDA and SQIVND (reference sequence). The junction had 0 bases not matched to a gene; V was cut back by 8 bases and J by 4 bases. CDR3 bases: TGTGCCAGTGGGACTAGCGGGAGAGAGACCCAGTACTTC. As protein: CASGTSGRETQYF.

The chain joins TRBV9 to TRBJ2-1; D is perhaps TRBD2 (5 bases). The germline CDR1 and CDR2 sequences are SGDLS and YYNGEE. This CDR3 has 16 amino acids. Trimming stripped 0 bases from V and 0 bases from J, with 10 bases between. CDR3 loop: CASSVEEGGSYNEQFF. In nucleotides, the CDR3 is TGTGCCAGCAGCGTAGAAGAGGGTGGCTCCTACAATGAGCAGTTCTTC.

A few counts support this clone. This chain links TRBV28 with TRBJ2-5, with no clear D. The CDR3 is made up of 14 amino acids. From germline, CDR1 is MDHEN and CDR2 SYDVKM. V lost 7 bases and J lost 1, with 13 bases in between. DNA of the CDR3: TGTGCCAGCACATCCGCAGACTCCCAAGAGACCCAGTACTTC. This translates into CASTSADSQETQYF.

The CDR3 DNA reads TGTGCCAGCAGCATCGGACTGGAGGATACGCAGTATTTT. Translation: CASSIGLEDTQYF. This rearrangement joins TRBV7-9 to TRBJ2-3, with D perhaps TRBD2 (5 bases). This CDR3 has 13 residues. The germline V gene encodes CDR1 SEHNR and CDR2 FQNEAQ (reference sequence). Trimming cost V 5 bases and J 6 bases, with 12 bases left between them.

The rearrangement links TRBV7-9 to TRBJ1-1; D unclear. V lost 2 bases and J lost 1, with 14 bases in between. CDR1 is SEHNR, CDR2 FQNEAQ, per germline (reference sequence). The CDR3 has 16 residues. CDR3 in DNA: TGTGCCAGCAGCTTAACCCCGGCGCGGGCGAACACTGAAGCTTTCTTT. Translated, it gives CASSLTPARANTEAFF. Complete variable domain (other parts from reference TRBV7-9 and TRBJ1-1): DTGVSQNPRHKITKRGQNVTFRCDPISEHNRLYWYRQTLGQGPEFLTYFQNEAQLEKSRLLSDRFSAERPKGSFSTLEIQRTEQGDSAMYLCASSLTPARANTEAFFGQGTRLTVV.

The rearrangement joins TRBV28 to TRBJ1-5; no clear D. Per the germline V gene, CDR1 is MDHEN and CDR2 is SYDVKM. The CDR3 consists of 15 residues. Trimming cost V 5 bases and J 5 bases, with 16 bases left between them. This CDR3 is CASSPLSGRDQPQHF. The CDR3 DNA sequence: TGTGCCAGCAGTCCCTTAAGCGGGAGGGATCAGCCCCAGCATTTT.

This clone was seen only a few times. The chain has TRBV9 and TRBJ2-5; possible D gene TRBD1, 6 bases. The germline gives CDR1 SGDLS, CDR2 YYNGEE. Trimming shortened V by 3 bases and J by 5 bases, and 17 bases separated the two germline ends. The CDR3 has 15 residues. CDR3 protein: CASSATPSRGETQYF. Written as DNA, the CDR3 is TGTGCCAGCAGCGCGACTCCGTCCAGGGGTGAGACCCAGTACTTC.